Each of the 2 T cell receptor beta chains below was sequenced from the same sample in a study of blood T cell repertoires in COVID-19. Clones were read by immunoSEQ multiplex PCR, and TCRdb kept only the in-frame ones, dropping some. The table includes 120,000 or so clones, roughly 79% detected once. What was sequenced was peripheral blood. These TCRs come from a man in his 70s with acute or convalescent COVID-19.

V usage is TRBV6-5 and J usage is TRBJ1-2, with 11 bases fitting TRBD1. V lost 6 bases to trimming and J lost 3 bases; unmatched junction nucleotides: 6. Looked up from germline, CDR1 is MNHEY and CDR2 is SVGAGI. The CDR3 has 15 amino acids. The CDR3 bases are TGTGCCAGCAGAGACCGGGGACAGGGGGACTATGGCTACACCTTC. It codes for CASRDRGQGDYGYTF.

The rearrangement links TRBV18 to TRBJ2-2; TRBD1 agrees at 7 bases. This CDR3 spans 14 amino acids. Trimming took 5 bases from V and 3 from J; bases not matched to a gene: 3. Germline assignment: CDR1 KGHSH and CDR2 LQKENI. CDR3 sequence reads: CASSATGDTGELFF. The DNA for the CDR3 is TGTGCCAGCTCAGCAACAGGGGACACCGGGGAGCTGTTTTTT.